Below, 9 T cell receptor beta chains from the same sample are listed, as sequenced in a study of blood T cells in healthy people across ages. Alongside a J-beta primer mix, a sample-barcoded 5' primer served in a second PCR lasting roughly 7 to 12 cycles. TCRdb analysed the 5' RACE reads with MiXCR anew, one entry per CDR3 protein. Among 1,100,000 or so distinct CDR3 sequences listed, under 45% were seen once. The specimen sequenced was blood. The receptor source for this set is an older woman in good health.

In the case of this clonotype: One base away lies a much larger clone, so this may be a sequencing read error. This chain uses TRBV27 with TRBJ2-7, with D perhaps matching TRBD1 (6 bases). This CDR3 is built from 14 residues. CDR1 and CDR2 from the germline V gene are MNHEY and SMNVEV (reference sequence). Trimming stripped 5 bases from V and 0 bases from J, with 11 bases between. The CDR3 loop is CASSGTGCSYEQYF. CDR3 nucleotides: TGTGCCAGCAGTGGCACAGGGTGCTCCTACGAGCAGTACTTC.

In its sample, this clonotype was seen once. The rearrangement joins TRBV2 to TRBJ2-1; tentatively, D is TRBD1 or TRBD2 (5 bases each). This CDR3 comprises 14 residues. V gave up 5 bases and J gave up 7 bases, with 15 bases separating them. Germline V gene sequence: CDR1 SNHLY, CDR2 FYNNEI. Here the CDR3 reads CASSPGTYVNEQFF. For the CDR3, the DNA is TGTGCCAGCAGTCCCGGGACCTATGTTAATGAGCAGTTCTTC.

The rearrangement uses TRBV5-1 and TRBJ2-1; D perhaps matches TRBD1 (5 bases). Germline CDR1 SGHRS, CDR2 YFSETQ. Trimming took off 0 bases at V and 5 bases at J, with 12 bases between the two ends. The CDR3 has 15 residues. CDR3 in DNA: TGCGCCAGCAGCTTGGTTTCAGGGCCCCACAATGAGCAGTTCTTC. It encodes CASSLVSGPHNEQFF. Supplemented by reference TRBV5-1 and TRBJ2-1, the full variable domain reads KAGVTQTPRYLIKTRGQQVTLSCSPISGHRSVSWYQQTPGQGLQFLFEYFSETQRNKGNFPGRFSGRQFSNSRSEMNVSTLELGDSALYLCASSLVSGPHNEQFFGPGTRLTVL.

This clonotype was observed a handful of times. CDR3 loop: CASSVGQMGTEAFF. The CDR3 nucleotides read TGTGCCAGCAGCGTAGGGCAGATGGGGACTGAAGCTTTCTTT. The chain has TRBV9 and TRBJ1-1; D uncertain. The CDR3 spans 14 residues. Trimming stripped 0 bases from V and 5 bases from J, with 11 bases between. Looked up from germline, CDR1 is SGDLS and CDR2 is YYNGEE.

This sequence joins TRBV28 and TRBJ2-1, with 9 nucleotides matching TRBD2. Germline trimming cut 3 bases from V and 8 bases from J; bases unmatched to any gene: 5. CDR1 and CDR2 (germline): MDHEN, SYDVKM. The CDR3 is 14 residues long. The CDR3: CASSFQREAYEQFF. The DNA of the CDR3 is TGTGCCAGCAGTTTTCAGCGGGAGGCGTATGAGCAGTTCTTC.

This chain connects TRBV27 to TRBJ2-3, with D possibly being TRBD2 (6 bases). Trimming pared 2 bases from V and 3 bases from J, leaving 15 bases between. The CDR3 runs 16 residues. Germline lookup yields CDR1 MNHEY and CDR2 SMNVEV (reference sequence). CDR3 bases: TGTGCCAGCAGTTTAGGGGTCGGGGGAGTGACAGATACGCAGTATTTT. It codes for CASSLGVGGVTDTQYF.

This clonotype was observed a single time. A much larger clone differs by one base, so this may be a read error. V and J are TRBV10-3 and TRBJ2-4; D possibly corresponds to TRBD2 (5 bases). The CDR3 covers 14 residues. Germline V CDR1 and CDR2: ENHRY, SYGVKD. CDR3 in amino acids: CTISEGQIKNIQYF. Written as DNA, the CDR3 is TGTACCATCAGTGAGGGTCAGATAAAAAACATTCAGTACTTC.

This clonotype was recorded a few times. The V call is TRBV12-3 or TRBV12-4, the J call TRBJ2-2; D may be TRBD1 or TRBD2 (5 bases each). The V end lost 5 bases, the J end lost 9 bases, and 19 bases lay between the germline ends. The CDR3 covers 15 residues. DNA for the CDR3: TGTGCCAGCAGTCCAGGACCCCCCCGGGGCTGGGAGCTGTTTTTT. Protein product: CASSPGPPRGWELFF.

V usage is TRBV20-1 and J usage is TRBJ2-1; 11 nucleotides agree with TRBD2. There are 16 residues in the CDR3. CDR1 and CDR2 from the germline V gene are DFQATT and SNEGSKA (reference sequence). The ends lost 3 bases at V and 7 bases at J; junction bases unmatched: 11. CDR3 residues: CSASYGEASGRNEQFF. In DNA form, the CDR3 reads TGCAGTGCTAGTTACGGAGAGGCTAGCGGGAGGAATGAGCAGTTCTTC.